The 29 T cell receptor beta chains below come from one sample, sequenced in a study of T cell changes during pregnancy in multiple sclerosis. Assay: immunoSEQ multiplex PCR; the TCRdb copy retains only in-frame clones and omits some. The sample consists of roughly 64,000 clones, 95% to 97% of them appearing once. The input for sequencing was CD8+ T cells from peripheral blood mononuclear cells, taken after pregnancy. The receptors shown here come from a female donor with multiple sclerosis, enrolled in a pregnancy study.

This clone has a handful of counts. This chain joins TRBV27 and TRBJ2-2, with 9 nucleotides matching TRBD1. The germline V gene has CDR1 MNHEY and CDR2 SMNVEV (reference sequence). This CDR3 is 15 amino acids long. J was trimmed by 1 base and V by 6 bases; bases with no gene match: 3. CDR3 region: CASSDRGWNTGELFF. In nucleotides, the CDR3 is TGTGCCAGCAGCGACAGGGGGTGGAACACCGGGGAGCTGTTTTTT.

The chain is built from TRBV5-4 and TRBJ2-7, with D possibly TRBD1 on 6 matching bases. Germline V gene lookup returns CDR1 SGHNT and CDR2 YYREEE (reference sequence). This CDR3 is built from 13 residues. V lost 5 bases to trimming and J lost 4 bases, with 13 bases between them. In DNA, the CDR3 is TGTGCCAGCAGTTCAGGGGACGGATACGAGCAGTACTTC. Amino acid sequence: CASSSGDGYEQYF. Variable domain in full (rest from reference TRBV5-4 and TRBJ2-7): ETGVTQSPTHLIKTRGQQVTLRCSSQSGHNTVSWYQQALGQGPQFIFQYYREEENGRGNFPPRFSGLQFPNYSSELNVNALELDDSALYLCASSSGDGYEQYFGPGTRLTVT.

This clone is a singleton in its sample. The CDR3 loop is CASSYGQGAYEQYF. CDR3 bases: TGTGCCAGCAGTTACGGACAGGGAGCCTACGAGCAGTACTTC. The chain employs TRBV6-5 and TRBJ2-5, with 8 bases fitting TRBD1. The DNA end favors TRBJ2-7, so the J call may be wrong. The CDR3 consists of 14 residues. The germline gives CDR1 MNHEY, CDR2 SVGAGI.

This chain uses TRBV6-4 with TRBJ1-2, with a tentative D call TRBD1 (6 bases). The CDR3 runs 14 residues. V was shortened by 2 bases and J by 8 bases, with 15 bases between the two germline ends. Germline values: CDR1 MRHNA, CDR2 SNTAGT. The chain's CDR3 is CASSDDRFRGGYTF. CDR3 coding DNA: TGTGCCAGCAGTGACGACAGGTTTCGCGGCGGCTACACCTTC.

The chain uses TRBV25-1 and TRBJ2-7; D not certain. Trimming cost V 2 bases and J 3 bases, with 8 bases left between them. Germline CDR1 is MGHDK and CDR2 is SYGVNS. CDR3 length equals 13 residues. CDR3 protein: CASSERHFYEQYF. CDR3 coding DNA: TGTGCCAGCAGTGAAAGACACTTCTACGAGCAGTACTTC.

The CDR3 DNA follows: TGCGCCAGCAGCCAAGATGTTCGGCGGGACTCTGAAGCTTTCTTT. Protein product: CASSQDVRRDSEAFF. The J gene is TRBJ1-1, the V gene TRBV4-3; weak D call: TRBD1 (5 bases). V was shortened by 0 bases and J by 6 bases, with 14 bases between the two germline ends. CDR3 length equals 15 residues. Germline V gene data show CDR1 as LGHNA and CDR2 as YSLEER.

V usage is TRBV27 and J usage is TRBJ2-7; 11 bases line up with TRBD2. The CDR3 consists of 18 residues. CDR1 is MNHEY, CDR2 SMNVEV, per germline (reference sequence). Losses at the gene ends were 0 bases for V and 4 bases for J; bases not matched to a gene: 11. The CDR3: CASSLSASGRPVGYEQYF. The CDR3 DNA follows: TGTGCCAGCAGTTTATCGGCTAGCGGGAGGCCTGTTGGGTACGAGCAGTACTTC.

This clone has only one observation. The CDR3, as DNA: TGTGCCATCTCGCACGTTAGCGGGGAGGGCCGCAATGAGCAGTTCTTC. Amino acid sequence: CAISHVSGEGRNEQFF. V usage is TRBV19 and J usage is TRBJ2-1; 8 nucleotides line up with TRBD2. This CDR3 contains 16 residues. V was clipped by 10 bases and J by 6 bases; unmatched bases: 17. From germline, CDR1 is LNHDA and CDR2 SQIVND (reference sequence).

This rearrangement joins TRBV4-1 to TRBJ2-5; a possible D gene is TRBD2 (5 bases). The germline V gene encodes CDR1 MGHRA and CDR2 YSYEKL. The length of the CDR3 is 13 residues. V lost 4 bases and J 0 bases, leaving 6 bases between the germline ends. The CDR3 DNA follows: TGCGCCAGCAGCCCCGGGAACCAAGAGACCCAGTACTTC. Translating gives CASSPGNQETQYF.

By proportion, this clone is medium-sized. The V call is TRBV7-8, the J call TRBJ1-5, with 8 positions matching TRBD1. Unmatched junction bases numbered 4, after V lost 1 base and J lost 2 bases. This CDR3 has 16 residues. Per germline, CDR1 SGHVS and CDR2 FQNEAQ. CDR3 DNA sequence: TGTGCCAGCAGCTTAGGGACAGGGACTGGCAATCAGCCCCAGCATTTT. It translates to CASSLGTGTGNQPQHF.

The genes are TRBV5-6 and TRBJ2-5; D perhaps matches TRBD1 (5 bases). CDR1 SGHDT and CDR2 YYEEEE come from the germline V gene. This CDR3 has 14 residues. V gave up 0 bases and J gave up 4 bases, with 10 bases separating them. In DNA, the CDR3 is TGTGCCAGCAGCTTGGGGCAGGGAATAGAGACCCAGTACTTC. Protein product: CASSLGQGIETQYF.

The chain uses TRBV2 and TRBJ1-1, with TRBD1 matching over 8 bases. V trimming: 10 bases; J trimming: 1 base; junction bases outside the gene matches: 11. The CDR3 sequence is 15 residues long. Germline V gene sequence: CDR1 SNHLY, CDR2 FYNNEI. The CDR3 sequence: CAIQGAIPQNTEAFF. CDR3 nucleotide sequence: TGTGCCATCCAGGGGGCCATACCCCAGAACACTGAAGCTTTCTTT.

The CDR3 sequence is CASSLGLAGVYEQYF. CDR3 coding DNA: TGTGCCAGCAGCTTAGGACTAGCGGGAGTTTACGAGCAGTACTTC. The chain uses TRBV9 and TRBJ2-7; 13 nucleotides line up with TRBD2. Losses at the gene ends were 4 bases for V and 4 bases for J; bases not matched to a gene: 5. Germline CDR1 and CDR2: SGDLS and YYNGEE. The CDR3 contains 15 residues.

CDR3 nucleotide sequence: TGTGCCAGCAGTTTAACGCGGCTAGCGGGATCTCTCGAGCAGTACTTC. Amino acid sequence: CASSLTRLAGSLEQYF. This sequence joins TRBV28 and TRBJ2-7; 9 positions match TRBD2. The V segment lost 2 bases and the J segment 6 bases; nucleotides outside the gene matches: 11. The V gene's germline CDR1 is MDHEN and CDR2 SYDVKM. The CDR3 runs 16 residues.

The CDR3 here is CASSGVTQGAGETQYF. The CDR3 region has the DNA TGTGCCAGCAGCGGCGTTACACAGGGGGCCGGGGAGACCCAGTACTTC. The chain links TRBV9 to TRBJ2-5; 9 bases align to TRBD1. CDR1 is SGDLS and CDR2 is YYNGEE in the germline V gene. V was pared by 3 bases and J by 5 bases, with 11 bases of the junction left unmatched. The CDR3 totals 16 residues.

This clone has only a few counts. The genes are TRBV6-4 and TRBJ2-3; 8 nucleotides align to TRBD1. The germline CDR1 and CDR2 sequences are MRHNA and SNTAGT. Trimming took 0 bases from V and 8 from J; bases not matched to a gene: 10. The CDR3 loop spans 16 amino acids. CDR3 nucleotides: TGTGCCAGCAGTGACTCGAACGGACAGGGATCGGGTACGCAGTATTTT. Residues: CASSDSNGQGSGTQYF.

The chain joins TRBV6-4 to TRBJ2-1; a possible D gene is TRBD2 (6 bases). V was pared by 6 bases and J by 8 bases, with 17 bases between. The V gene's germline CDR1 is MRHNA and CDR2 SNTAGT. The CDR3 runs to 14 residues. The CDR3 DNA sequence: TGTGCCAGCAGCCAGGGACTCCCTGGCGATGAGCAGTTCTTC. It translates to CASSQGLPGDEQFF.

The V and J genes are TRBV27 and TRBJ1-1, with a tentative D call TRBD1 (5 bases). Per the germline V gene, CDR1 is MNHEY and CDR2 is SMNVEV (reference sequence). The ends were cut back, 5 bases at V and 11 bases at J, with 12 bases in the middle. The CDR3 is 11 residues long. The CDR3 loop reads CASSGWEGAFF. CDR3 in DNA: TGTGCCAGCAGTGGGTGGGAGGGGGCTTTCTTT.

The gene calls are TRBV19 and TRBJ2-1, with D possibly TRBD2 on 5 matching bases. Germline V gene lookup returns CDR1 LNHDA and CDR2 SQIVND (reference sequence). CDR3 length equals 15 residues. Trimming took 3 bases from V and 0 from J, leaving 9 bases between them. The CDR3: CASSILGSSYNEQFF. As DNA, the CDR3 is TGTGCCAGTAGTATCCTGGGGAGCTCCTACAATGAGCAGTTCTTC.

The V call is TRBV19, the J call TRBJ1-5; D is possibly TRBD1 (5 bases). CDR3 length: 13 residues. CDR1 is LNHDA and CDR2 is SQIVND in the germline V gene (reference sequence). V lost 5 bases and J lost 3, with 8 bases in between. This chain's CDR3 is CASSETVNQPQHF. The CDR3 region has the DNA TGTGCCAGTAGTGAGACAGTCAATCAGCCCCAGCATTTT.

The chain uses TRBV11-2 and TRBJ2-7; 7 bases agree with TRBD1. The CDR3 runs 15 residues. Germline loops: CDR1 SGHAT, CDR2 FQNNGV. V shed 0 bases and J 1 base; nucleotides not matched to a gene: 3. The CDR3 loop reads CASSLEVTGSYEQYF. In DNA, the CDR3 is TGTGCCAGCAGCTTAGAAGTGACAGGGTCCTACGAGCAGTACTTC.

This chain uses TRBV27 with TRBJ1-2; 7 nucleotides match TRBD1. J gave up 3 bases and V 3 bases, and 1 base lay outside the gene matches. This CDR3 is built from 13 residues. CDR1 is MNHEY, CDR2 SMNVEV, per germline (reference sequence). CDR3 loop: CASSFTGDYGYTF. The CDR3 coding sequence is TGTGCCAGCAGTTTTACAGGGGACTATGGCTACACCTTC.

CDR3 nucleotides: TGTGCCAGCAGCCAAGGACTAGCCGGGGAGCTGTTTTTT. Amino acids: CASSQGLAGELFF. The chain employs TRBV16 and TRBJ2-2; 7 nucleotides agree with TRBD2. Trimming cost V 2 bases and J 6 bases; bases outside gene matches: 0. Germline V gene data show CDR1 as KGHSY and CDR2 as FQNENV. CDR3 length: 13 residues.

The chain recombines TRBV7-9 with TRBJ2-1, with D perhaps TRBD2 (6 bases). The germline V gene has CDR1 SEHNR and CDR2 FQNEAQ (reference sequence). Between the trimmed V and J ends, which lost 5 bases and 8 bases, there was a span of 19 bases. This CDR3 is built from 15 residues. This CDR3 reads CASSQGTRLWDEQFF. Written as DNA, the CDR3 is TGTGCCAGCAGCCAAGGGACTCGTCTTTGGGATGAGCAGTTCTTC.

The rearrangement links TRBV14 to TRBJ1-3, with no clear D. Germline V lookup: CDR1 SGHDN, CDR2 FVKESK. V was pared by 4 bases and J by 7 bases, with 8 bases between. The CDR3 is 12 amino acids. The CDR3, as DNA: TGTGCCAGCAGCCCCCTCGGGAACACCATATATTTT. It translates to CASSPLGNTIYF.

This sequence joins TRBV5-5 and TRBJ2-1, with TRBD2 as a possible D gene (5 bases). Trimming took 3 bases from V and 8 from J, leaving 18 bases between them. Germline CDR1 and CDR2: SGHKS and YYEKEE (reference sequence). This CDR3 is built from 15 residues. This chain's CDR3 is CASSSDRGKRYEQFF. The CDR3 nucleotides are TGTGCCAGCAGCTCCGATAGAGGGAAGCGGTATGAGCAGTTCTTC.

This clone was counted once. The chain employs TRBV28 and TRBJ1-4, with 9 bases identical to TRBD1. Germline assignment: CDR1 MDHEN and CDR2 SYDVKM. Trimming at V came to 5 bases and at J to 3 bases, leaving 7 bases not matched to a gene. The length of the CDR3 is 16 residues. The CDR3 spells CASSRGQGYANEKLFF. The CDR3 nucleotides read TGTGCCAGCAGTCGGGGACAGGGATATGCTAATGAAAAACTGTTTTTT. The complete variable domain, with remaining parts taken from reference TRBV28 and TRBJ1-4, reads DVKVTQSSRYLVKRTGEKVFLECVQDMDHENMFWYRQDPGLGLRLIYFSYDVKMKEKGDIPEGYSVSREKKERFSLILESASTNQTSMYLCASSRGQGYANEKLFFGSGTQLSVL.

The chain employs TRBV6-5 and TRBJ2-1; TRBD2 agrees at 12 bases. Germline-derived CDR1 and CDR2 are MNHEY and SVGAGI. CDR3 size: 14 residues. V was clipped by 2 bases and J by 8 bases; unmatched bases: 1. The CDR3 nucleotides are TGTGCCAGCAGTTACCTAGCGGGAGGGGATGAGCAGTTCTTC. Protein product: CASSYLAGGDEQFF.

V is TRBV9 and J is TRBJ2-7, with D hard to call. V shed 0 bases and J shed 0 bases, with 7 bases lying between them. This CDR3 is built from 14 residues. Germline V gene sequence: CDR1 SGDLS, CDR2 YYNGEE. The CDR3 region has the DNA TGTGCCAGCAGCGTAGGGGCAGGCTCCTACGAGCAGTACTTC. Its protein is CASSVGAGSYEQYF.